The rows below give T cell receptor beta chains drawn from one sample of a study of shared clonotypes between healthy human individuals. Generated by immunoSEQ multiplex PCR, the TCRdb table keeps only in-frame clones and is missing some. The data contain about 680,000 clones, about 90% of them seen just once; the ten biggest clones take up 24%. Sample: naive CD8+ T cells sorted from blood. The receptors derive from a man aged 25-40 years in good health. Each CDR3 is given with its conserved first and last residue. A D gene is named only where the DNA matches it firmly. Not every row has a clone size; where given, it reads once, few, many or a size class.

clone_size: NA; v_call: TRBV7-9; d_call: TRBD2; cdr3_length: 15; j_call: TRBJ2-1; cdr3_nt: TGTGCCAGCAGCTTATGGGCGGGAGGCTACAATGAGCAGTTCTTC; cdr3_aa: CASSLWAGGYNEQFF
clone_size: NA; v_call: TRBV19; d_call: NA; cdr3_length: 15; j_call: TRBJ2-7; cdr3_nt: TGTGCCAGTAGTAAAGGAGCTGCCAGCTCCTACGAGCAGTACTTC; cdr3_aa: CASSKGAASSYEQYF
clone_size: NA; v_call: TRBV7-9; d_call: NA; cdr3_length: 15; j_call: TRBJ1-1; cdr3_nt: TGTGCCAGCAGCCTCTGGGCGCCGGGAGGCACTGAAGCTTTCTTT; cdr3_aa: CASSLWAPGGTEAFF
clone_size: NA; v_call: TRBV2; d_call: NA; cdr3_length: 14; j_call: TRBJ2-3; cdr3_nt: TGTGCCACCCTAAGCGGGACAGCCACAGATACGCAGTATTTT; cdr3_aa: CATLSGTATDTQYF
clone_size: NA; v_call: TRBV6-6; d_call: TRBD2; cdr3_length: 16; j_call: TRBJ2-7; cdr3_nt: TGTGCCAGCAGTTACTCGAGGGAGGGCCGAAACTACGAGCAGTACTTC; cdr3_aa: CASSYSREGRNYEQYF
clone_size: NA; v_call: TRBV7-9; d_call: NA; cdr3_length: 14; j_call: TRBJ2-7; cdr3_nt: TGTGCCAGCAGCTCGGTGACAGTCTCCTACGAGCAGTACTTC; cdr3_aa: CASSSVTVSYEQYF
clone_size: NA; v_call: TRBV4-3; d_call: NA; cdr3_length: 14; j_call: TRBJ1-1; cdr3_nt: TGCGCCAGCAGCCTAAAACAGGGATGGACTGAAGCTTTCTTT; cdr3_aa: CASSLKQGWTEAFF
clone_size: NA; v_call: TRBV11-2; d_call: TRBD2; cdr3_length: 18; j_call: TRBJ2-1; cdr3_nt: TGTGCCAGCAGCTTAGATGGTCTAGCGGCCAGCTCCTACAATGAGCAGTTCTTC; cdr3_aa: CASSLDGLAASSYNEQFF
clone_size: NA; v_call: TRBV29-1; d_call: NA; cdr3_length: 10; j_call: TRBJ2-3; cdr3_nt: TGCAGCGTTCCCGGAGATACGCAGTATTTT; cdr3_aa: CSVPGDTQYF
clone_size: NA; v_call: TRBV4-3; d_call: NA; cdr3_length: 14; j_call: TRBJ1-5; cdr3_nt: TGCGCCAGCAGCCAAGATCGCGGGAATCAGCCCCAGCATTTT; cdr3_aa: CASSQDRGNQPQHF
clone_size: NA; v_call: TRBV4-2; d_call: NA; cdr3_length: 16; j_call: TRBJ2-1; cdr3_nt: TGTGCCAGCAGCCAAGGCCGCGCGGTCCGCACGCGTGAGCAGTTCTTC; cdr3_aa: CASSQGRAVRTREQFF
clone_size: NA; v_call: TRBV5-1; d_call: NA; cdr3_length: 13; j_call: TRBJ2-1; cdr3_nt: TGCGCCAGCAGCTTTCGGGCGCCCAATGAGCAGTTCTTC; cdr3_aa: CASSFRAPNEQFF
clone_size: NA; v_call: TRBV13; d_call: NA; cdr3_length: 16; j_call: TRBJ2-1; cdr3_nt: TGTGCCAGCAGCTTAGAATCAAGGAATTCATACAATGAGCAGTTCTTC; cdr3_aa: CASSLESRNSYNEQFF
clone_size: NA; v_call: TRBV7-8; d_call: TRBD1; cdr3_length: 16; j_call: TRBJ2-5; cdr3_nt: TGTGCCAGCAGCTGGCCCGGACAGGGGACCCAAGAGACCCAGTACTTC; cdr3_aa: CASSWPGQGTQETQYF
clone_size: once; v_call: TRBV29-1; d_call: NA; cdr3_length: 13; j_call: TRBJ2-7; cdr3_nt: TGCAGCGTTGTAACGGGAGAGGATTACGAGCAGTACTTC; cdr3_aa: CSVVTGEDYEQYF
clone_size: NA; v_call: TRBV14; d_call: TRBD1; cdr3_length: 19; j_call: TRBJ2-3; cdr3_nt: TGTGCCAGCAGCCAAGATGAGGGCTTCTGGGACAGGGGGCGAGATACGCAGTATTTT; cdr3_aa: CASSQDEGFWDRGRDTQYF
clone_size: NA; v_call: TRBV2; d_call: NA; cdr3_length: 13; j_call: TRBJ1-2; cdr3_nt: TGTGCCAGCAGTGACGCAGGGGCCGGAGGCTACACCTTC; cdr3_aa: CASSDAGAGGYTF
clone_size: once; v_call: TRBV7-8; d_call: NA; cdr3_length: 16; j_call: TRBJ2-7; cdr3_nt: TGTGCCAGCAGCTTAGCGGCCCCTAGCGCGTTCTACGAGCAGTACTTC; cdr3_aa: CASSLAAPSAFYEQYF
clone_size: NA; v_call: TRBV5-8; d_call: TRBD1; cdr3_length: 15; j_call: TRBJ2-7; cdr3_nt: TGTGCCAGCAGCTTGGACGGGACAGGGTGGAGCGAGCAGTACTTC; cdr3_aa: CASSLDGTGWSEQYF
clone_size: NA; v_call: TRBV29-1; d_call: NA; cdr3_length: 14; j_call: TRBJ2-7; cdr3_nt: TGCAGCGTTGAACTAGCCGAGAGCTCCTACGAGCAGTACTTC; cdr3_aa: CSVELAESSYEQYF
clone_size: NA; v_call: TRBV4-1; d_call: NA; cdr3_length: 15; j_call: TRBJ1-1; cdr3_nt: TGCGCCAGCAGCCAAGAAGGACTATTGAACACTGAAGCTTTCTTT; cdr3_aa: CASSQEGLLNTEAFF
clone_size: NA; v_call: TRBV29-1; d_call: NA; cdr3_length: 14; j_call: TRBJ2-7; cdr3_nt: TGCAGCGCCAAAGGACGGGAGAATTCCTACGAGCAGTACTTC; cdr3_aa: CSAKGRENSYEQYF
clone_size: NA; v_call: TRBV5-5; d_call: NA; cdr3_length: 14; j_call: TRBJ2-7; cdr3_nt: TGTGCCAGCAGGAGTGGGACGGGACTCTACGAGCAGTACTTC; cdr3_aa: CASRSGTGLYEQYF
clone_size: NA; v_call: TRBV27; d_call: TRBD1; cdr3_length: 13; j_call: TRBJ1-5; cdr3_nt: TGTGCCAGCAGTCCCGGGACAGTTCAGCCCCAGCATTTT; cdr3_aa: CASSPGTVQPQHF
clone_size: once; v_call: TRBV9; d_call: NA; cdr3_length: 15; j_call: TRBJ1-1; cdr3_nt: TGTGCCAGCAGCGTATTGGTTAGTATGAACACTGAAGCTTTCTTT; cdr3_aa: CASSVLVSMNTEAFF
clone_size: NA; v_call: TRBV19; d_call: NA; cdr3_length: 17; j_call: TRBJ2-1; cdr3_nt: TGTGCCAGTAGTACACGACTGGCGGGAAGGTCCTACAATGAGCAGTTCTTC; cdr3_aa: CASSTRLAGRSYNEQFF
clone_size: NA; v_call: TRBV13; d_call: NA; cdr3_length: 14; j_call: TRBJ2-1; cdr3_nt: TGTGCCAGCAGCTTAGACAGGGTCTACAATGAGCAGTTCTTC; cdr3_aa: CASSLDRVYNEQFF
clone_size: NA; v_call: TRBV5-1; d_call: NA; cdr3_length: 13; j_call: TRBJ2-4; cdr3_nt: TGCGCCAGCAGCTCCCTGGACCTAGACATTCAGTACTTC; cdr3_aa: CASSSLDLDIQYF
clone_size: NA; v_call: TRBV10-3; d_call: TRBD1; cdr3_length: 18; j_call: TRBJ2-7; cdr3_nt: TGTGCCATCAGTGATTCATCGGGACAGGGGGCGGGCTCCTACGAGCAGTACTTC; cdr3_aa: CAISDSSGQGAGSYEQYF
clone_size: once; v_call: TRBV11-2; d_call: TRBD2; cdr3_length: 16; j_call: TRBJ2-7; cdr3_nt: TGTGCCAGCAGCTCCCGACGGGGGGTGAGCTCCTACGAGCAGTACTTC; cdr3_aa: CASSSRRGVSSYEQYF
clone_size: NA; v_call: TRBV27; d_call: NA; cdr3_length: 15; j_call: TRBJ1-2; cdr3_nt: TGTGCCAGCAGTTTCCTCGTCACAGGGACCTATGGCTACACCTTC; cdr3_aa: CASSFLVTGTYGYTF
clone_size: NA; v_call: TRBV29-1; d_call: TRBD2; cdr3_length: 20; j_call: TRBJ2-7; cdr3_nt: TGCAGCGTTGATACCTTAATAAAACTAGCGGGAGGGCGTTTATCCTACGAGCAGTACTTC; cdr3_aa: CSVDTLIKLAGGRLSYEQYF
clone_size: NA; v_call: TRBV5-6; d_call: TRBD1; cdr3_length: 15; j_call: TRBJ2-4; cdr3_nt: TGTGCCAGCAGCTTGGTCCGGGACAGGGGTAACATTCAGTACTTC; cdr3_aa: CASSLVRDRGNIQYF
clone_size: NA; v_call: TRBV25-1; d_call: NA; cdr3_length: 11; j_call: TRBJ1-2; cdr3_nt: TGTGCCAGCAGTGAATCCTATGGCTACACCTTC; cdr3_aa: CASSESYGYTF
clone_size: once; v_call: TRBV29-1; d_call: TRBD2; cdr3_length: 14; j_call: TRBJ2-1; cdr3_nt: TGCAGCGTTGTGGTAGCGGGGATATACAATGAGCAGTTCTTC; cdr3_aa: CSVVVAGIYNEQFF
clone_size: once; v_call: TRBV27; d_call: NA; cdr3_length: 14; j_call: TRBJ2-7; cdr3_nt: TGTGCCAGCACCACGGGAGACGGAGCCTACGAGCAGTACTTC; cdr3_aa: CASTTGDGAYEQYF
clone_size: NA; v_call: TRBV28; d_call: NA; cdr3_length: 15; j_call: TRBJ1-4; cdr3_nt: TGTGCCAGCAGTCCCCGACAGCGTCTAATGAGGGAACTGTTTTTT; cdr3_aa: CASSPRQRLMRELFF
clone_size: NA; v_call: TRBV6-1; d_call: TRBD1; cdr3_length: 14; j_call: TRBJ2-7; cdr3_nt: TGTGCCAGCAGTGCGGGACAGGGGACCTACGAGCAGTACTTC; cdr3_aa: CASSAGQGTYEQYF
clone_size: once; v_call: TRBV4-2; d_call: TRBD1; cdr3_length: 16; j_call: TRBJ2-3; cdr3_nt: TGTGCCAGCAGCCAAGACGGGACAGCATTCGTAGATACGCAGTATTTT; cdr3_aa: CASSQDGTAFVDTQYF
clone_size: NA; v_call: TRBV4-1; d_call: TRBD1; cdr3_length: 18; j_call: TRBJ2-7; cdr3_nt: TGCGCCAGCAGCCAAGACCCCCCGACAGGGGTGGTAGGGTACGAGCAGTACTTC; cdr3_aa: CASSQDPPTGVVGYEQYF
clone_size: NA; v_call: TRBV4-1; d_call: NA; cdr3_length: 15; j_call: TRBJ2-7; cdr3_nt: TGCGCCAGCAGCCAAGGTCCAGGGTTCTCCTACGAGCAGTACTTC; cdr3_aa: CASSQGPGFSYEQYF
clone_size: NA; v_call: TRBV11-2; d_call: NA; cdr3_length: 15; j_call: TRBJ1-2; cdr3_nt: TGTGCCAGCAGCTCCACTTTAGGGGGAGACTATGGCTACACCTTC; cdr3_aa: CASSSTLGGDYGYTF
clone_size: NA; v_call: TRBV9; d_call: TRBD1; cdr3_length: 15; j_call: TRBJ2-7; cdr3_nt: TGTGCCAGCAGCGTAGTGCCAGGGGGAGCCTACGAGCAGTACTTC; cdr3_aa: CASSVVPGGAYEQYF
clone_size: once; v_call: TRBV19; d_call: TRBD1; cdr3_length: 17; j_call: TRBJ2-3; cdr3_nt: TGTGCCAGTAGTATAGAGACAGGGATGCTTGCACTGGATACGCAGTATTTT; cdr3_aa: CASSIETGMLALDTQYF
clone_size: NA; v_call: TRBV6-5; d_call: TRBD1; cdr3_length: 15; j_call: TRBJ1-4; cdr3_nt: TGTGCCAGCAGACCCGGACAGGGGTCCGATGAAAAACTGTTTTTT; cdr3_aa: CASRPGQGSDEKLFF
clone_size: once; v_call: TRBV19; d_call: TRBD2; cdr3_length: 14; j_call: TRBJ2-2; cdr3_nt: TGTGCCAGTACTTGGCTAGCGGGGAACGGGGAGCTGTTTTTT; cdr3_aa: CASTWLAGNGELFF
clone_size: NA; v_call: TRBV6-6; d_call: NA; cdr3_length: 14; j_call: TRBJ2-5; cdr3_nt: TGTGCCAGCAGCACCGGCCTTTTCTCCGGGACCCAGTACTTC; cdr3_aa: CASSTGLFSGTQYF